The 26 T cell receptor beta chains listed next were all sequenced from one sample in a study of shared clonotypes between healthy human individuals. Only in-frame clones appear in the TCRdb table, and some are missing; sequencing was by immunoSEQ multiplex PCR. Of approximately 1.5 million clones in the sample, 97% to 99% were seen once. Sequencing input: naive CD4+ T cells sorted from blood. Noted subset: CD45RA+ positively selected. The origin of the receptors is a man younger than 40 in good health.

The rearrangement joins TRBV30 to TRBJ2-6, with D perhaps matching TRBD2 (5 bases). Looked up from germline, CDR1 is GTSNPN and CDR2 is SVGIG (reference sequence). The CDR3 is 14 residues long. V was clipped by 8 bases and J by 4 bases, with 15 bases between them. The CDR3: CALVRGPGANVLTF. The CDR3 DNA reads TGTGCCCTGGTGAGAGGGCCCGGGGCCAACGTCCTGACTTTC.

The chain combines TRBV11-2 with TRBJ2-2, with D possibly TRBD2 on 5 matching bases. V dropped 6 bases and J dropped 10 bases, with 21 bases sitting between them. This CDR3 contains 15 residues. The germline V gene has CDR1 SGHAT and CDR2 FQNNGV. DNA for the CDR3: TGTGCCAGCAGTAGTACGGGGAGAGCCTGGGAGGAGCTGTTTTTT. Its translation is CASSSTGRAWEELFF.

This chain connects TRBV5-1 to TRBJ1-2, with 7 bases matching TRBD1. In germline, CDR1 is SGHRS, CDR2 YFSETQ. V lost 3 bases to trimming and J lost 0 bases; unmatched junction nucleotides: 11. This CDR3 spans 17 amino acids. The CDR3 sequence is CASSYIPTGEANYGYTF. CDR3 nucleotide sequence: TGCGCCAGCAGCTATATACCTACAGGGGAAGCTAACTATGGCTACACCTTC.

The rearrangement joins TRBV5-4 to TRBJ2-7; weak D call: TRBD1 (6 bases). Germline CDR1 is SGHNT and CDR2 is YYREEE (reference sequence). The CDR3 is 14 residues long. Trimming removed 3 bases from V and 4 bases from J, with 14 bases in between. The CDR3 DNA sequence: TGTGCCAGCAGCTCGGATCAAAGGGGGTACGAGCAGTACTTC. This gives the protein CASSSDQRGYEQYF.

The gene calls are TRBV7-2 and TRBJ1-5; perhaps TRBD1 as D (5 bases). CDR3 length equals 13 residues. CDR1 SGHTA and CDR2 FQGNSA come from the germline V gene. Trimming took 6 bases from V and 1 from J, leaving 7 bases between them. CDR3 loop: CASRWDSNQPQHF. The CDR3 nucleotides are TGTGCCAGCAGGTGGGACAGCAATCAGCCCCAGCATTTT.

The chain employs TRBV7-2 and TRBJ2-3; 8 nucleotides agree with TRBD2. The V and J ends lost 5 bases and 2 bases, in that order; junction bases with no gene match: 6. Germline V gives CDR1 SGHTA, CDR2 FQGNSA. This CDR3 is built from 15 residues. This CDR3 reads CASSPLAASTDTQYF. CDR3 DNA sequence: TGTGCCAGCAGCCCACTAGCGGCCTCCACAGATACGCAGTATTTT.

J is TRBJ2-7 and V is TRBV7-9, with 11 bases aligning to TRBD1. Germline assignment: CDR1 SEHNR and CDR2 FQNEAQ (reference sequence). The CDR3 length is 16 residues. Trimming at V came to 6 bases and at J to 1 base, leaving 8 bases not matched to a gene. The CDR3 region has the DNA TGTGCCAGCAGTCGGACAGGGGGCCTATATTCCTACGAGCAGTACTTC. Translation: CASSRTGGLYSYEQYF.

This rearrangement joins TRBV5-1 to TRBJ2-7; TRBD2 might be the D (5 bases). V was pared by 1 base and J by 7 bases, with 18 bases between. Germline lookup yields CDR1 SGHRS and CDR2 YFSETQ. CDR3 length: 15 residues. The chain's CDR3 is CASSLLGTDTGEQYF. The CDR3 DNA is TGCGCCAGCAGCTTGCTGGGAACGGATACGGGAGAGCAGTACTTC. Filled out from reference TRBV5-1 and TRBJ2-7, the complete variable domain reads KAGVTQTPRYLIKTRGQQVTLSCSPISGHRSVSWYQQTPGQGLQFLFEYFSETQRNKGNFPGRFSGRQFSNSRSEMNVSTLELGDSALYLCASSLLGTDTGEQYFGPGTRLTVT.

The chain joins TRBV5-4 to TRBJ1-5, with TRBD1 matching 9 bases. The CDR3 is 16 residues long. V shed 0 bases and J 4 bases; nucleotides not matched to a gene: 5. Per the germline V gene, CDR1 is SGHNT and CDR2 is YYREEE (reference sequence). In nucleotides, the CDR3 is TGTGCCAGCAGCTTGGGGGGGACAGGGAAGAATCAGCCCCAGCATTTT. Translation: CASSLGGTGKNQPQHF.

The chain links TRBV11-3 to TRBJ2-2; 7 bases match TRBD2. This CDR3 spans 17 amino acids. V gave up 2 bases and J gave up 2 bases; unmatched junction bases: 8. CDR1 is SGHNT and CDR2 is YENEEA in the germline V gene. The CDR3 loop is CASSLSVTSSNTGELFF. The CDR3 DNA reads TGTGCCAGCAGCTTAAGCGTGACTAGCAGTAACACCGGGGAGCTGTTTTTT.

The V gene is TRBV18, the J gene TRBJ1-3, with a weak D call TRBD1 (6 bases). Germline-derived CDR1 and CDR2 are KGHSH and LQKENI. The CDR3 consists of 16 residues. Deletions cut 1 base from V and 2 bases from J, with 12 bases between. CDR3 bases: TGTGCCAGCTCACCACTACAGGGTACGGCTGGAAACACCATATATTTT. This translates into CASSPLQGTAGNTIYF. The whole variable domain, filled in from reference TRBV18 and TRBJ1-3, reads NAGVMQNPRHLVRRRGQEARLRCSPMKGHSHVYWYRQLPEEGLKFMVYLQKENIIDESGMPKERFSAEFPKEGPSILRIQQVVRGDSAAYFCASSPLQGTAGNTIYFGEGSWLTVV.

V gene TRBV27 combines with J gene TRBJ2-1; possible D gene TRBD1, 6 bases. V was trimmed by 4 bases and J by 9 bases, leaving 34 bases between them. From germline, CDR1 is MNHEY and CDR2 SMNVEV (reference sequence). The length of the CDR3 is 20 residues. The CDR3 DNA is TGTGCCAGCAGTTCCCAGGCCCCTGGGCCCGCACCCAGGGGTCTAACTGAGCAGTTCTTC. Translation: CASSSQAPGPAPRGLTEQFF.

The sample holds a few counts of this clone. The chain uses TRBV18 and TRBJ1-2; a possible D gene is TRBD1 (6 bases). Trimming shortened V by 8 bases and J by 6 bases, and 10 bases separated the two germline ends. The CDR3 runs 11 residues. Germline CDR1 reads KGHSH; CDR2 reads LQKENI. The CDR3 protein is CASTAGDGYTF. In nucleotides, the CDR3 is TGTGCCAGCACTGCAGGGGATGGCTACACCTTC.

This chain links TRBV18 with TRBJ2-5, with TRBD2 matching over 10 bases. Germline V gives CDR1 KGHSH, CDR2 LQKENI. V gave up 3 bases and J gave up 3 bases; unmatched junction bases: 10. This CDR3 region has 17 residues. In DNA form, the CDR3 reads TGTGCCAGCTCACCCCGAGCGGGAGGGTCGGGGGAAGAGACCCAGTACTTC. It yields the protein CASSPRAGGSGEETQYF.

V is TRBV12-2 and J is TRBJ2-1; the table's D call, TRBD2, has no DNA check behind it. TRBV12-2 is an annotated pseudogene. The CDR3 runs 19 residues. CDR3 in amino acids: CASRSTRSTPGTSYNEQFF. The CDR3 DNA reads as TGTGCAAGTCGCTCCACCCGGTCGACCCCCGGGACTTCCTACAATGAGCAGTTCTTC.

The chain has TRBV28 and TRBJ1-5; D not certain. V was pared by 5 bases and J by 6 bases, with 11 bases between. From germline, CDR1 is MDHEN and CDR2 SYDVKM. The CDR3 totals 13 residues. This chain's CDR3 is CASSAHGRQPQHF. The CDR3, as DNA: TGTGCCAGCAGTGCTCATGGGCGTCAGCCCCAGCATTTT. Based on the CDR3 plus reference TRBV28 and TRBJ1-5, the full variable domain is DVKVTQSSRYLVKRTGEKVFLECVQDMDHENMFWYRQDPGLGLRLIYFSYDVKMKEKGDIPEGYSVSREKKERFSLILESASTNQTSMYLCASSAHGRQPQHFGDGTRLSIL.

This sequence joins TRBV2 and TRBJ2-4, with 8 nucleotides matching TRBD1. Germline V gene lookup returns CDR1 SNHLY and CDR2 FYNNEI. This CDR3 has 15 amino acids. The J segment lost 8 bases and the V segment lost 3 bases, leaving 9 bases of the junction unmatched. The CDR3 DNA reads as TGTGCCAGCAGTGATCGGCAGGGGGCTTGGGACATTCAGTACTTC. Translated, it gives CASSDRQGAWDIQYF.

The gene calls are TRBV10-3 and TRBJ2-2, with 7 bases that match TRBD2. Germline V lookup: CDR1 ENHRY, CDR2 SYGVKD. V lost 8 bases to trimming and J lost 4 bases; unmatched junction nucleotides: 7. The CDR3 is 14 amino acids. The CDR3 here is CAIRAGEVTGELFF. The CDR3 nucleotides read TGTGCCATCCGGGCGGGGGAGGTCACCGGGGAGCTGTTTTTT.

This rearrangement joins TRBV5-1 to TRBJ2-7; the match to TRBD2 covers 10 bases. V lost 3 bases, J lost 0 bases, and 6 bases stayed unmatched. This CDR3 has 16 amino acids. Germline V CDR1 and CDR2: SGHRS, YFSETQ. The CDR3 loop reads CASSSVAGGISYEQYF. CDR3 sequence (DNA): TGCGCCAGCAGCTCGGTAGCGGGAGGCATCTCCTACGAGCAGTACTTC.

This rearrangement joins TRBV10-3 to TRBJ1-2; TRBD1 is a possible D gene (5 bases). Germline CDR1 reads ENHRY; CDR2 reads SYGVKD. Trimming shortened V by 5 bases and J by 3 bases, and 19 bases separated the two germline ends. CDR3 length equals 16 residues. CDR3 amino acids: CAISPYRRGKDYGYTF. CDR3 DNA: TGTGCCATCAGTCCCTACAGGAGGGGAAAGGACTATGGCTACACCTTC.

The CDR3 here is CASKEPQYTEAFF. CDR3 in DNA: TGCGCCAGCAAAGAGCCTCAGTACACTGAAGCTTTCTTT. The V and J genes are TRBV5-1 and TRBJ1-1, with D unclear. Trimming pared 6 bases from V and 3 bases from J, leaving 12 bases between. This CDR3 is 13 amino acids long. Looked up from germline, CDR1 is SGHRS and CDR2 is YFSETQ.

The rearrangement joins TRBV4-3 to TRBJ2-1, with TRBD2 matching 10 bases. CDR1 and CDR2 from the germline V gene are LGHNA and YSLEER. Trimming took 1 base from V and 12 from J; bases not matched to a gene: 6. There are 14 residues in the CDR3. The CDR3 DNA sequence: TGCGCCAGCAGCCAAGGGACTAGCGGCCTCTCGCAGTTCTTC. As protein: CASSQGTSGLSQFF.

As regards this clone: At the DNA level, this CDR3 is encoded by other sequences in the same sample as well. The chain couples TRBV9 to TRBJ2-5; 7 bases are shared with TRBD1. V shed 3 bases, J shed 2 bases, and the junction held 4 bases outside the gene matches. Looked up from germline, CDR1 is SGDLS and CDR2 is YYNGEE. This CDR3 is 14 amino acids long. CDR3 protein: CASSAGTAQETQYF. CDR3 DNA: TGTGCCAGCAGCGCCGGGACAGCTCAAGAGACCCAGTACTTC. Supplemented by reference TRBV9 and TRBJ2-5, the full variable domain reads DSGVTQTPKHLITATGQRVTLRCSPRSGDLSVYWYQQSLDQGLQFLIQYYNGEERAKGNILERFSAQQFPDLHSELNLSSLELGDSALYFCASSAGTAQETQYFGPGTRLLVL.

In DNA, the CDR3 is TGTGCCAGCAGCGTAGAAACCGGGGAGCTGTTTTTT. As protein: CASSVETGELFF. The rearrangement links TRBV9 to TRBJ2-2; D gene uncertain. Germline CDR1 is SGDLS and CDR2 is YYNGEE. The CDR3 has 12 residues. Trimming removed 0 bases from V and 5 bases from J, with 2 bases in between.

The gene calls are TRBV28 and TRBJ2-7; either TRBD1 or TRBD2 may fit D (6 bases each). The CDR3 length is 14 residues. Germline CDR1 and CDR2: MDHEN and SYDVKM. The germline V and J ends were trimmed by 6 bases and 5 bases, with 17 bases remaining between them. The CDR3 sequence is CASSRPGARDEQYF. The CDR3 DNA is TGTGCCAGCAGCCGTCCGGGGGCACGCGACGAGCAGTACTTC.

The V call is TRBV30, the J call TRBJ2-5, with 10 bases fitting TRBD1. The germline V gene encodes CDR1 GTSNPN and CDR2 SVGIG (reference sequence). Trimming at V came to 2 bases and at J to 2 bases, leaving 8 bases not matched to a gene. The CDR3 consists of 16 residues. The CDR3 DNA reads TGTGCCTGGAGTCACCTGGCGGACAGGGGGCAAGAGACCCAGTACTTC. Protein product: CAWSHLADRGQETQYF.